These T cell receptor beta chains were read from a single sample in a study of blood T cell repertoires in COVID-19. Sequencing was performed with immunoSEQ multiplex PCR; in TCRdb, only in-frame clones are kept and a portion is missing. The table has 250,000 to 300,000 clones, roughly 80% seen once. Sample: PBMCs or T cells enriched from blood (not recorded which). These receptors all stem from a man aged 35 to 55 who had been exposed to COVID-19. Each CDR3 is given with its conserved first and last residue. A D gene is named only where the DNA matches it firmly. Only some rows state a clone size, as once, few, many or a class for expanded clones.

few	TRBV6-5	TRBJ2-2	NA	CASRTGHTGTGELFF	TGTGCCAGCAGGACAGGACATACAGGGACCGGGGAGCTGTTTTTT
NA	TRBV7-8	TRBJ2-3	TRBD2	CASSLLGLAGGTDTQYF	TGTGCCAGCAGCCTCCTGGGACTAGCGGGGGGCACAGATACGCAGTATTTT
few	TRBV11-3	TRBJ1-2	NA	CASSLASSGYTF	TGTGCCAGCAGCTTAGCCTCCTCCGGCTACACCTTC
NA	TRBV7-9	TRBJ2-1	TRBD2	CASFAGGPGSEQFF	TGTGCCAGCTTTGCGGGAGGGCCCGGCAGTGAGCAGTTCTTC
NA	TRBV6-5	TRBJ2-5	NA	CASSLKRETQYF	TGTGCCAGCAGCCTAAAGAGGGAGACCCAGTACTTC
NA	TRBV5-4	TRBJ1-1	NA	CASSLMSSVNTEAFF	TGTGCCAGCAGCTTGATGTCGTCTGTTAACACTGAAGCTTTCTTT
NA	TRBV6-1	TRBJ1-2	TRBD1	CASSENQRTGRGYTF	TGTGCCAGCAGTGAAAATCAGCGGACAGGGCGAGGCTACACCTTC
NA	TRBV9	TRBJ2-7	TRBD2	CASSPRAGGSYEQYF	TGTGCCAGCAGCCCCAGAGCGGGAGGGTCCTACGAGCAGTACTTC
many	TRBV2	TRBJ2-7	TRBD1	CASSGQGSIYEQYF	TGTGCCAGCAGTGGACAGGGTTCCATCTACGAGCAGTACTTC
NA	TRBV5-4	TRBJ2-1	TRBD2	CASSFAGVWDNEQFF	TGTGCCAGCAGTTTCGCGGGAGTATGGGACAATGAGCAGTTCTTC
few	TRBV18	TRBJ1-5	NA	CASSPPTDNQPQHF	TGTGCCAGCTCACCACCGACAGATAATCAGCCCCAGCATTTT
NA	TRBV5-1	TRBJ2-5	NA	CASSLTPGETQYF	TGCGCCAGCAGCTTAACACCGGGGGAGACCCAGTACTTC
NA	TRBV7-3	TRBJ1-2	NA	CASSLGGDAYGYTF	TGTGCCAGCAGCTTAGGAGGGGACGCCTATGGCTACACCTTC
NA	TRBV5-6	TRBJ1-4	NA	CASSLGQYNEKLFF	TGTGCCAGCAGCTTGGGACAGTATAATGAAAAACTGTTTTTT
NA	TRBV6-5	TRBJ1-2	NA	CASSTRSQADRGYTF	TGTGCCAGCAGTACACGATCGCAGGCCGACAGGGGCTACACCTTC
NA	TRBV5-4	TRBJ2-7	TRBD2	CASSPGGYSSYEQYF	TGTGCCAGCAGCCCGGGAGGTTATAGCTCCTACGAGCAGTACTTC
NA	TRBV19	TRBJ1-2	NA	CASKAGGQEDGYTF	TGTGCCAGTAAGGCGGGGGGGCAGGAGGATGGCTACACCTTC
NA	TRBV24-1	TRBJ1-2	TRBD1	CATSKRDSYGYTF	TGTGCCACCAGTAAACGGGACAGCTATGGCTACACCTTC
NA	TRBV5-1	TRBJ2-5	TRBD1	CASSGQGQGETQYF	TGCGCCAGCAGCGGACAGGGGCAGGGAGAGACCCAGTACTTC
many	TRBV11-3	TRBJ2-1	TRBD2	CASTGTRTVNEQFF	TGTGCCAGCACAGGGACTAGAACTGTAAATGAGCAGTTCTTC
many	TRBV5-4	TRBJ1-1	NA	CASSLERYTEAFF	TGTGCCAGCAGCTTGGAACGGTACACTGAAGCTTTCTTT
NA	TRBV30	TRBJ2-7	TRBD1	CAWSVRQGYEQYF	TGTGCCTGGAGTGTAAGACAGGGCTACGAGCAGTACTTC
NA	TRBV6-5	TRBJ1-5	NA	CASSYSRDYQPQHF	TGTGCCAGCAGTTACTCGCGGGATTATCAGCCCCAGCATTTT
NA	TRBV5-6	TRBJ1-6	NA	CASSTEALWSPLHF	TGTGCCAGCAGCACCGAGGCCCTCTGGTCGCCCCTCCACTTT
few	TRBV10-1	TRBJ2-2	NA	CASNGDSLSGELFF	TGCGCCAGCAACGGTGACAGTTTATCGGGGGAGCTGTTTTTT
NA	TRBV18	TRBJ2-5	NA	CASSRGQVETQYF	TGTGCCAGCTCACGTGGACAAGTAGAGACCCAGTACTTC
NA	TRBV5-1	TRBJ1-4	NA	CASSVQGYNEKLFF	TGCGCCAGCAGCGTACAGGGCTATAATGAAAAACTGTTTTTT
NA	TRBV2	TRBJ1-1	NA	CASSPGGAITEAFF	TGTGCCAGCAGTCCCGGGGGGGCTATCACTGAAGCTTTCTTT
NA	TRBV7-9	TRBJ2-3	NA	CASSLARQYTDTQYF	TGTGCCAGCAGCTTAGCGCGACAGTACACAGATACGCAGTATTTT
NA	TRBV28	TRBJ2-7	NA	CASSQTQGPEQYF	TGTGCCAGCAGCCAGACACAGGGTCCGGAGCAGTACTTC
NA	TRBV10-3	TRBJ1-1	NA	CATLILGSRKAFF	TGTGCCACCCTAATATTGGGGAGCAGAAAAGCTTTCTTT
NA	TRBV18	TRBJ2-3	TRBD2	CASSPRSSGFPRPSTDTQYF	TGTGCCAGCTCACCACGCTCTAGCGGGTTTCCTCGACCTAGCACAGATACGCAGTATTTT
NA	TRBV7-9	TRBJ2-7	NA	CAGGGDRKGVEQYF	TGTGCCGGCGGGGGGGACAGGAAAGGGGTCGAGCAGTACTTC
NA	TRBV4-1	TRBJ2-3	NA	CASSQVKEVLSTDTQYF	TGCGCCAGCAGCCAAGTCAAGGAGGTCTTAAGCACAGATACGCAGTATTTT
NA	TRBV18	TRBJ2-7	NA	CASSPPRHGSSYEQYF	TGTGCCAGCTCACCACCCCGTCACGGGAGTTCCTACGAGCAGTACTTC
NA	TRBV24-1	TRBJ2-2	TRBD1	CATSDPVGTVNTGELFF	TGTGCCACCAGTGATCCTGTCGGGACAGTCAACACCGGGGAGCTGTTTTTT
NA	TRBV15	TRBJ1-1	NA	CATSRDGQTEAFF	TGTGCCACCAGCAGAGACGGACAGACTGAAGCTTTCTTT
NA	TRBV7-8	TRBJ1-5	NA	CASSLARISNQPQHF	TGTGCCAGCAGCTTAGCCAGGATAAGCAATCAGCCCCAGCATTTT
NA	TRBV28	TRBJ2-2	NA	CASSSSTSRGTGELFF	TGTGCCAGCAGTTCCTCGACTAGTCGGGGAACCGGGGAGCTGTTTTTT
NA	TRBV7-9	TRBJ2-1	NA	CASSLVWESPYNEQFF	TGTGCCAGCAGCTTAGTGTGGGAGAGTCCCTACAATGAGCAGTTCTTC
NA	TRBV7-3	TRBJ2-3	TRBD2	CASSPGGITDTQYF	TGTGCCAGCAGCCCGGGAGGGATCACAGATACGCAGTATTTT
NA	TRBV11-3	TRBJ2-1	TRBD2	CASSFGLARNEQFF	TGTGCCAGCAGCTTCGGACTAGCAAGGAATGAGCAGTTCTTC
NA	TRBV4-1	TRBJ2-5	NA	CASSQDPGYETQYF	TGCGCCAGCAGCCAAGATCCAGGGTACGAGACCCAGTACTTC
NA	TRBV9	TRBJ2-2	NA	CASSVTSPGELFF	TGTGCCAGCAGCGTAACGAGCCCCGGGGAGCTGTTTTTT
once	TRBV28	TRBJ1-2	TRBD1	CASSSGQGTYGYTF	TGTGCCAGCAGCTCGGGACAGGGTACATATGGCTACACCTTC